Sequencing of this TCR beta chain was carried out in a study of blood T cell repertoires in COVID-19. For the study at large: Samples of COVID-19 (acute and convalescent) were obtained from the United States, Italy and Spain. PBMCs, B-cell-depleted T cells, or T cells were the source of the cDNA or gDNA that made up the material.

Everyone who took part was roughly 18 to 89 years old, and they came from 24 US areas. Cohort 3 recovered donors had two negative PCRs, clearance, or symptom resolution. This clone was seen just once. Per germline, CDR1 MDHEN and CDR2 SYDVKM. The V and J ends lost 5 bases and 0 bases respectively, with 26 bases between them. This CDR3 is 19 amino acids long. The protocol was immunoSEQ multiplex PCR, while the TCRdb copy is restricted to in-frame clones and leaves out a portion. Of around 310,000 clones listed, roughly 86% are singletons. The sequence was obtained from a woman aged 25 to 39 who had recovered from COVID-19. The material sequenced was PBMCs or T cells enriched from blood (not recorded which). The genes are TRBV28 and TRBJ2-7; D may be TRBD2 (6 bases). The DNA for the CDR3 is TGTGCCAGCAGTCCCACCTGGGTTAGCGGCTTCCTAAGCTCCTACGAGCAGTACTTC. Translation gives CASSPTWVSGFLSSYEQYF.